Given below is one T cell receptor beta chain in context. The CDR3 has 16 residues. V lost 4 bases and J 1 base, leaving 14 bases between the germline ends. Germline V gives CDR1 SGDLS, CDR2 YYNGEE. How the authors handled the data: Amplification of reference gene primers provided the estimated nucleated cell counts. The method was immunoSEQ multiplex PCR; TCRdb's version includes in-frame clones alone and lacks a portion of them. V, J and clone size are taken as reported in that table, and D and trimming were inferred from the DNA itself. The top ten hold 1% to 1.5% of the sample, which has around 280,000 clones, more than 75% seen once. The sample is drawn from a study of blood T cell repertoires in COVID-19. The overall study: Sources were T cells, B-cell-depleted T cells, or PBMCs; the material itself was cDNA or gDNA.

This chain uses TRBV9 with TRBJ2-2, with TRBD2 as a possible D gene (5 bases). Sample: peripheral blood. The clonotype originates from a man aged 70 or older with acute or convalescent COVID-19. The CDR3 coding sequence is TGTGCCAGCAGCCCCCCCCGGGGATTGAACACCGGGGAGCTGTTTTTT. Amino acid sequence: CASSPPRGLNTGELFF.